This T cell receptor beta chain emerged from a study of PD-L1 blockade in urothelial cancer. Study background: Per tumor, median counts were roughly 1,300 T cells and more than 950 unique TCRs.

This clone is medium-sized within its sample. Its specificity is unknown. The assay was immunoSEQ multiplex PCR, and TCRdb's table has in-frame clones only and misses some. The sample lists about 1,800 clones, 30% to 40% occurring once. CDR1 and CDR2 from the germline V gene are MNHGY and SAAAGT. The CDR3 length is 14 residues. The ends lost 0 bases at V and 12 bases at J; junction bases unmatched: 7. Broader study findings: Blood clones associated with the tumor expanded more at 3 weeks in durable-benefit patients.

The material sequenced was tumor tissue, taken before atezolizumab (anti-PD-L1) treatment. This clonotype originated in a man aged 60 to 69 with urothelial cancer. The V and J genes are TRBV6-8 and TRBJ1-2, with 10 bases matching TRBD1. The CDR3 sequence is CASSYSGTGEEDTF. The CDR3 DNA follows: TGTGCCAGCAGTTACTCTGGGACAGGGGAAGAGGACACCTTC.